This T cell receptor (beta chain) was recovered during a study of blood T cell repertoires in COVID-19. Per the authors' pipeline: Amplification of reference gene primers was used by the study to estimate nucleated cell counts. Data came from immunoSEQ multiplex PCR; TCRdb stores just in-frame clones and leaves some out. V and J calls and clone size are given by that table; D and trimming were obtained from the DNA. The sample comprises over 300,000 clones, roughly 85% of which are singletons, and just over 7% rests with the top ten. V was shortened by 4 bases and J by 1 base, with 10 bases between the two germline ends. In germline, CDR1 is SEHNR, CDR2 FQNEAQ (reference sequence). This CDR3 is built from 14 residues.

Input material: peripheral blood. This sequence joins TRBV7-9 and TRBJ1-1; TRBD1 is a possible D gene (6 bases). The TCR comes from a human donor in a cohort sampled during active COVID-19. DNA of the CDR3: TGTGCCAGCAGCTCGAAACAGGGGAACACTGAAGCTTTCTTT. Translation: CASSSKQGNTEAFF. The variable domain in full, with the rest retrieved from reference TRBV7-9 and TRBJ1-1, is DTGVSQNPRHKITKRGQNVTFRCDPISEHNRLYWYRQTLGQGPEFLTYFQNEAQLEKSRLLSDRFSAERPKGSFSTLEIQRTEQGDSAMYLCASSSKQGNTEAFFGQGTRLTVV.